This T cell receptor (beta chain) was sequenced for a study of cytomegalovirus exposure and HLA in healthy donors. Points on this clone: The antigen is unknown.

PCR primers comprised 60 Vbeta and 13 Jbeta primers. The table came from immunoSEQ multiplex PCR; TCRdb's copy has only in-frame clones and leaves some out. The sample shows about 150,000 clones, over 70% of them seen only once. Study-wide findings and caveats: An analysis that was carried out later associated 15,000 to 20,000 TCR beta sequences with HLA alleles at 0.05 false discovery rate. Across donors, presence/absence analyses took sequencing depth to be roughly uniform.

CDR3 length: 12 residues. Germline lookup yields CDR1 MNHNY and CDR2 SVGAGI (reference sequence). V lost 5 bases to trimming and J lost 11 bases; unmatched junction nucleotides: 7. This receptor was obtained from a young man in good health and CMV-seronegative. Sample: PBMCs. V usage is TRBV6-6 and J usage is TRBJ2-7, with TRBD1 identical over 9 bases. The chain's CDR3 is CASSDWGQGKYF. Here the CDR3 DNA reads TGTGCCAGCAGTGACTGGGGACAGGGAAAGTACTTC.